This T cell receptor beta chain stems from a study of blood T cell repertoires in COVID-19. Across the study: Samples came from the United States, Italy and Spain, spanning acute and convalescent COVID-19.

V was cut by 2 bases and J by 2 bases, with 4 bases left in between. There are 12 residues in the CDR3. Germline V gene data show CDR1 as MGHDK and CDR2 as SYGVNS. Here immunoSEQ multiplex PCR was the method, and the copy in TCRdb shows in-frame clones only, minus some. The repertoire consists of 150,000 to 200,000 clones, with over 85% occurring once and the leading ten covering over 3.5%. This sequence originates from a woman aged 50 to 60 with acute or convalescent COVID-19. J is TRBJ2-7 and V is TRBV25-1; no clear D gene. The sample consisted of peripheral blood. CDR3 in amino acids: CASSEGAYEQYF. CDR3 nucleotide sequence: TGTGCCAGCAGTGAAGGAGCCTACGAGCAGTACTTC.